This T cell receptor beta chain was found in a study of T cells in Graves' hyperthyroidism and ophthalmopathy. Overall study context: Once the initial diagnosis was made, peripheral blood was obtained before any treatment. Findings and limits, study-wide: Ophthalmopathy was told apart from stable hyperthyroidism by a 13 V-J model. Before onset, by a median of around 6.1 months, the model predicted ophthalmopathy.

The CDR3 has 13 residues. Germline CDR1 reads LNHNV; CDR2 reads YYDKDF (reference sequence). Between the trimmed V and J ends, which lost 0 bases and 11 bases, there was a span of 11 bases. A note on this clonotype: What it binds is not known.

Template material for amplifying TCR beta CDR3 regions consisted of RNA transcripts. The TCR CDR3 was amplified in a first-round RT-PCR using the HTBI primer set. TCRdb passed the multiplex PCR reads through MiXCR, listing each CDR3 protein once. The table includes a few hundred thousand distinct CDR3 sequences, roughly 20% detected once. Uncontrolled infection, other autoimmune disease, pregnancy and lactation each barred patients from inclusion. The sequenced material came from blood. The chain has TRBV15 and TRBJ1-5; no clear D gene. The sequence was collected from a man younger than 35 with Graves' hyperthyroidism. CDR3 sequence: CATSREVRASQHF. CDR3 bases: TGTGCCACCAGCAGAGAGGTCAGAGCTTCCCAGCATTTT.